Shown below are 11 T cell receptor beta chains from a single sample sequenced in a study of T cells after yellow fever vaccination. TCRdb processed the 5' RACE reads anew with MiXCR; each CDR3 protein has one entry. The profile covers some 340,000 distinct CDR3 sequences, with about 10% appearing a single time and 3% to 3.5% taken by the ten largest. The input for sequencing was CD4+ T cells sorted from PBMCs, taken 45 days after the yellow fever booster vaccination. Receptors were obtained from a man between 18 and 35 years old who received the YFV17D yellow fever vaccine.

V and J are TRBV29-1 and TRBJ1-3, with a possible D match to TRBD1 (5 bases). V gave up 5 bases and J gave up 7 bases, with 30 bases separating them. The CDR3 length is 18 residues. CDR1 and CDR2 from the germline V gene are SQVTM and ANQGSEA. The chain's CDR3 is CSVSKLRGLELRSNTIYF. DNA of the CDR3: TGCAGCGTTTCGAAGTTGCGGGGGTTAGAATTAAGAAGTAACACCATATATTTT.

The gene calls are TRBV7-2 and TRBJ2-7; tentatively, D is TRBD2 (5 bases). With 5 bases removed from V and 2 bases from J, the gap between germline ends came to 13 bases. Germline V CDR1 and CDR2: SGHTA, FQGNSA. The CDR3 contains 14 residues. The CDR3, as DNA: TGTGCCAGCAGCCCCAAAAGGGAGACCTACGAGCAGTACTTC. Protein product: CASSPKRETYEQYF.

This clonotype was counted a few times. The genes are TRBV20-1 and TRBJ1-4; D is possibly TRBD1 (5 bases). CDR1 and CDR2 (germline): DFQATT, SNEGSKA (reference sequence). Trimming shortened V by 5 bases and J by 3 bases, and 16 bases separated the two germline ends. The length of the CDR3 is 15 residues. Written as DNA, the CDR3 is TGCAGTGCTTGCAAATTGGGCAGGGCTAATGAAAAACTGTTTTTT. It specifies CSACKLGRANEKLFF.

V usage is TRBV7-2 and J usage is TRBJ2-4, with 9 nucleotides matching TRBD2. CDR1 is SGHTA, CDR2 FQGNSA, per germline. The CDR3 totals 15 residues. V shed 7 bases, J shed 3 bases, and the junction held 7 bases outside the gene matches. The CDR3 nucleotides read TGTGCCAGCACGCACGGTAGCGGGGGCAAAAACATTCAGTACTTC. Translated, it gives CASTHGSGGKNIQYF.

A few counts support this clonotype. The chain couples TRBV14 to TRBJ1-6; no definite D call. This CDR3 is built from 13 residues. The V gene lost 1 base and the J gene lost 10 bases, with 8 bases spanning the gap. Germline CDR1 is SGHDN and CDR2 is FVKESK. The CDR3 loop reads CASSQAGWSPLHF. CDR3 sequence (DNA): TGTGCCAGCAGCCAAGCGGGCTGGTCACCCCTCCACTTT.

This clonotype was detected only a few times. CDR3 residues: CASSPGQGILNQPQHF. In nucleotides, the CDR3 is TGCGCCAGCAGCCCAGGACAGGGGATCCTCAATCAGCCCCAGCATTTT. The chain has TRBV4-1 and TRBJ1-5; 9 bases are shared with TRBD1. Germline-derived CDR1 and CDR2 are MGHRA and YSYEKL. The CDR3 totals 16 residues. V lost 4 bases, J lost 3 bases, and 7 bases stayed unmatched.

There are many counts of this clonotype. The chain carries TRBV9 and TRBJ2-3; the D is unclear. CDR1 SGDLS and CDR2 YYNGEE come from the germline V gene. Trimming took 0 bases from V and 0 from J, leaving 14 bases between them. CDR3 size: 17 residues. The CDR3 reads CASSVGPSGVSTDTQYF. CDR3 in DNA: TGTGCCAGCAGCGTAGGCCCGTCTGGGGTCAGCACAGATACGCAGTATTTT. The variable domain in full, completed from reference TRBV9 and TRBJ2-3, reads DSGVTQTPKHLITATGQRVTLRCSPRSGDLSVYWYQQSLDQGLQFLIQYYNGEERAKGNILERFSAQQFPDLHSELNLSSLELGDSALYFCASSVGPSGVSTDTQYFGPGTRLTVL.

A few counts support this clonotype. The J gene is TRBJ1-1, the V gene TRBV5-1; no clear D gene. Germline V gene sequence: CDR1 SGHRS, CDR2 YFSETQ. With 4 bases removed from V and 3 bases from J, the gap between germline ends came to 16 bases. The CDR3 has 15 residues. As DNA, the CDR3 is TGCGCCAGCAGCCCGGATGGGCGCGGGGACACTGAAGCTTTCTTT. This gives the protein CASSPDGRGDTEAFF. Combining the CDR3 with reference TRBV5-1 and TRBJ1-1 gives the whole variable domain KAGVTQTPRYLIKTRGQQVTLSCSPISGHRSVSWYQQTPGQGLQFLFEYFSETQRNKGNFPGRFSGRQFSNSRSEMNVSTLELGDSALYLCASSPDGRGDTEAFFGQGTRLTVV.

This sequence joins TRBV5-1 and TRBJ2-5; D call uncertain. The length of the CDR3 is 15 residues. Deletions cut 2 bases from V and 2 bases from J, with 13 bases between. The germline V gene encodes CDR1 SGHRS and CDR2 YFSETQ. The CDR3 region has the DNA TGCGCCAGCAGCTTTCAAGACATCCGGCAAGAGACCCAGTACTTC. It encodes CASSFQDIRQETQYF.

In this sample, this clonotype turned up a few times. The DNA for the CDR3 is TGTGCCAGCAGCCTCCGGTCTGGGAGCGGGGGATACACCGGGGAGCTGTTTTTT. Its protein product is CASSLRSGSGGYTGELFF. The rearrangement links TRBV5-4 to TRBJ2-2, with 8 bases lining up with TRBD2. The J segment lost 3 bases and the V segment lost 4 bases, leaving 14 bases of the junction unmatched. Germline V gene data show CDR1 as SGHNT and CDR2 as YYREEE (reference sequence). The CDR3 length is 18 residues.

The J gene is TRBJ1-4, the V gene TRBV4-1; TRBD1 matches 9 bases. Germline V gene data show CDR1 as MGHRA and CDR2 as YSYEKL. V shed 3 bases and J 10 bases; nucleotides not matched to a gene: 9. The CDR3 is made up of 15 amino acids. The CDR3 DNA reads as TGCGCCAGCAGCCATTCCGGGACAGGGTCCGGAAAACTGTTTTTT. This encodes CASSHSGTGSGKLFF.